Sequencing of this TCR beta chain was carried out in a study of technical replicates of blood from a handful of donors. Generated by immunoSEQ multiplex PCR, the TCRdb table keeps only in-frame clones and is missing some. This table holds more than 95,000 clones, approximately 95% found once. The receptor comes from a human donor in good health. Sequences were obtained from T cells isolated from PBMCs.

The CDR3 loop reads CASPRGVGSYEQYF. The CDR3, as DNA: TGTGCCAGCCCCAGGGGGGTAGGCTCCTACGAGCAGTACTTC. The rearrangement joins TRBV6-1 to TRBJ2-7; TRBD1 is a possible D gene (7 bases). Trimming removed 8 bases from V and 0 bases from J, with 14 bases in between. CDR1 is MNHNS and CDR2 is SASEGT in the germline V gene. The CDR3 covers 14 residues.